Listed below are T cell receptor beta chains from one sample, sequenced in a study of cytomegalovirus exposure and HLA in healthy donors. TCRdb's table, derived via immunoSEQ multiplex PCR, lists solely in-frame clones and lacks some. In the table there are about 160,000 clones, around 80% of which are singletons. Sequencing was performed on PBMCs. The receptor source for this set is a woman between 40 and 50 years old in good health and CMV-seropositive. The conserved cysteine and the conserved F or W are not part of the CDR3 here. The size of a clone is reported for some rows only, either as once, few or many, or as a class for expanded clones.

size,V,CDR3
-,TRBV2,ASREYTGPNSPLH
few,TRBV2,ASGGTPLSGAEETQY
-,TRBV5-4,ASSERQGATNYGYT
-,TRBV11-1,ASSPRGEGDRNTIY
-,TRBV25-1,ASSRAGYGYT
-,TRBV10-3,AISWTDYEQF
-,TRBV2,ASKEPLKNTEAF
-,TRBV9,ASSVVSSNEQF
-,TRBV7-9,ASSLAGSNSPLH
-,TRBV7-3,ASSLNGGGASGELF
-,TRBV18,ASSPGGTNYGYT
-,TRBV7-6,ASSTEGQFGTGVYEQY
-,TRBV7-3,ASSPSSGETQY
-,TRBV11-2,ASSSRQRSYGYT